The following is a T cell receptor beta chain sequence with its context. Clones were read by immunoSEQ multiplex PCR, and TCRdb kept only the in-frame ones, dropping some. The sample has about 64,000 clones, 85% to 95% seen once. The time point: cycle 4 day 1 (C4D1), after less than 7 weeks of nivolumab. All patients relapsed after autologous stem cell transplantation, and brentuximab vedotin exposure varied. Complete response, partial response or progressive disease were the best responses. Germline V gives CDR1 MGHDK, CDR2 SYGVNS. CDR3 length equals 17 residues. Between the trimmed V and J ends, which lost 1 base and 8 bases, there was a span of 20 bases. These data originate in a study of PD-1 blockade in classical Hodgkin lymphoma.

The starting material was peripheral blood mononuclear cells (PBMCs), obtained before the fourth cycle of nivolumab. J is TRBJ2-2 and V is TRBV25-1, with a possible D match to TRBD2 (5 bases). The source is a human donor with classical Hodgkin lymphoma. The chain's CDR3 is CASSESKGLEGLGELFF. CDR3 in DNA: TGTGCCAGCAGTGAATCAAAAGGACTCGAGGGATTAGGGGAGCTGTTTTTT.